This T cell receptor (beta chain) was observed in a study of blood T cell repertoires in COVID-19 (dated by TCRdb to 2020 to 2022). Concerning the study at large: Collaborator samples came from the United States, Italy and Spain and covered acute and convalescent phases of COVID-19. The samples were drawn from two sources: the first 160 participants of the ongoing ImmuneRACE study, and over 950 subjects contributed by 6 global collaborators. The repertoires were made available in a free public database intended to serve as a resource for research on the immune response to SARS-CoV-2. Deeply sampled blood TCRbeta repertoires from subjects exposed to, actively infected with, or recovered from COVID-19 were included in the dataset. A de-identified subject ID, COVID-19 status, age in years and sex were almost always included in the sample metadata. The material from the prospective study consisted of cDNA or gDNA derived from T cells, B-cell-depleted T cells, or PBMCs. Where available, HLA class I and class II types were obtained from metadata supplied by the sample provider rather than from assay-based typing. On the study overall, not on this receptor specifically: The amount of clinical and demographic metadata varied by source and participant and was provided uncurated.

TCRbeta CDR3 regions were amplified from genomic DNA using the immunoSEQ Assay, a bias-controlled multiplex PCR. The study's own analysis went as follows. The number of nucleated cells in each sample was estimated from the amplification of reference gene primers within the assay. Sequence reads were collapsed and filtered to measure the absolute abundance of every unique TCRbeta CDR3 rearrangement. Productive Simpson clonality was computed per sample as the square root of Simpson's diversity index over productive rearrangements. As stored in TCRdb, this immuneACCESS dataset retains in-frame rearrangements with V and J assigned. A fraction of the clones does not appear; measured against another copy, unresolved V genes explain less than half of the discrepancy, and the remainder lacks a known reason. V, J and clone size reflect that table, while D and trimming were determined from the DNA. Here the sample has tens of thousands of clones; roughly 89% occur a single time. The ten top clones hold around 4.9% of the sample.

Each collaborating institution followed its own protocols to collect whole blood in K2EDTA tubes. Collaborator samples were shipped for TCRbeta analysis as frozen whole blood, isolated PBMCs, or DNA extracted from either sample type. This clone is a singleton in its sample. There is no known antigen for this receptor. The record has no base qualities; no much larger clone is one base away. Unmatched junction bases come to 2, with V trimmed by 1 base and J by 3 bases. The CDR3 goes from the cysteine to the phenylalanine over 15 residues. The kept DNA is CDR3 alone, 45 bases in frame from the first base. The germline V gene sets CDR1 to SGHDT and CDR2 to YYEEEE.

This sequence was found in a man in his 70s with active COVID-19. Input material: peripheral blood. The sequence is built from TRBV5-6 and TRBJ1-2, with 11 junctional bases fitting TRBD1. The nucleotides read TGTGCCAGCAGCTTGTGGACAGGGGGCCACTATGGCTACACCTTC. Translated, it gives CASSLWTGGHYGYTF.